This TCR beta chain was obtained from a study of Ad26.COV2.S vaccination and SARS-CoV-2 variants. Study information: The donor belonged to the COV1001 Ad26.COV2.S trial arm. Study observations and caveats: Breadth of non-spike TCRs did not differ between vaccinees and placebo recipients.

Treatment of the sample: around 19 received Ad26.COV2.S at low or high dose, single or two shots; about 5 received placebo; per-sample allocation not given. Collection of samples fell on day 63 after the first vaccine or placebo injection. In Boston, the donor was an adult between 18-55 years of age. Sequencing used immunoSEQ multiplex PCR; TCRdb keeps in-frame clones, though not all of them. The data show hundreds of thousands of clones, with 87% seen just once and approximately 3.6% held by the top ten. A note on this clone: Its specificity is not known.

With 1 base removed from V and 0 bases from J, the gap between germline ends came to 7 bases. The CDR3 consists of 15 residues. CDR1 and CDR2 (germline): LGHNA, YSLEER. The sequence derives from a person aged 18-60 years who received the Ad26.COV2.S COVID-19 vaccine or a placebo. The sample was peripheral blood, taken in a trial of Ad26.COV2.S vaccine versus placebo. The chain combines TRBV4-3 with TRBJ1-3, with no clear D. The CDR3 DNA is TGCGCCAGCAGCCAAGGACGTAACTCTGGAAACACCATATATTTT. This sequence encodes CASSQGRNSGNTIYF.